Below are 6 T cell receptor beta chains sequenced from a single sample in a study of PD-1 blockade in classical Hodgkin lymphoma. Described time point: cycle 4 day 1 (C4D1), after 5 to 7 weeks of nivolumab. All the patients suffered relapse after autologous stem cell transplantation, and brentuximab vedotin exposure differed. The repertoire was sequenced with immunoSEQ multiplex PCR; TCRdb's copy has only in-frame clones and lacks some. The table records about 25,000 clones, about 70% of them present only once. The sample here was peripheral blood mononuclear cells (PBMCs), taken before the fourth cycle of nivolumab. The receptor set was obtained from a human donor with classical Hodgkin lymphoma.

The V and J genes are TRBV6-6 and TRBJ1-1, with 8 bases that match TRBD1. CDR1 and CDR2 from the germline V gene are MNHNY and SVGAGI (reference sequence). The junction had 5 bases not matched to a gene; V was cut back by 7 bases and J by 4 bases. The length of the CDR3 is 13 residues. CDR3 amino acids: CASTITGGTEAFF. CDR3 coding DNA: TGTGCCAGCACCATCACAGGGGGCACTGAAGCTTTCTTT.

The chain carries TRBV6-4 and TRBJ1-1; no reliable D call. V lost 2 bases and J 1 base, leaving 8 bases between the germline ends. There are 14 residues in the CDR3. Germline CDR1 is MRHNA and CDR2 is SNTAGT. The CDR3, as DNA: TGTGCCAGCAGTGACACTTCGAGGAACACTGAAGCTTTCTTT. Translating gives CASSDTSRNTEAFF.

V and J are TRBV6-5 and TRBJ2-7; D gene unclear. V dropped 0 bases and J dropped 7 bases, with 10 bases sitting between them. The germline V gene encodes CDR1 MNHEY and CDR2 SVGAGI. The CDR3 sequence is 13 residues long. The CDR3 here is CASSYSPAEEQYF. CDR3 coding DNA: TGTGCCAGCAGTTACTCCCCGGCTGAGGAGCAGTACTTC.

The V call is TRBV5-5, the J call TRBJ1-1; tentatively, D is TRBD1 (5 bases). The ends were cut back, 5 bases at V and 3 bases at J, with 11 bases in the middle. CDR3 length: 13 amino acids. Germline values: CDR1 SGHKS, CDR2 YYEKEE (reference sequence). CDR3 sequence reads: CASSFDRDTEAFF. Written as DNA, the CDR3 is TGTGCCAGCAGTTTTGACAGAGACACTGAAGCTTTCTTT.

This chain joins TRBV5-4 and TRBJ2-7; D possibly corresponds to TRBD1 (7 bases). Germline V gives CDR1 SGHNT, CDR2 YYREEE (reference sequence). This CDR3 has 15 amino acids. Deletions cut 3 bases from V and 5 bases from J, with 18 bases between. The CDR3 spells CASSYGGTDFNEQYV. CDR3 nucleotides: TGTGCCAGCAGCTATGGGGGGACAGATTTTAACGAGCAGTACGTC.

This chain links TRBV6-9 with TRBJ2-7; D is perhaps TRBD1 (6 bases). This CDR3 region has 11 residues. The germline gives CDR1 MNHGY, CDR2 SVAAGI. The V end was cut by 10 bases, the J end by 7 bases, with 14 bases between. The CDR3 nucleotides are TGTGCCACCATCTCAGGGGCAGAGCAGTACTTC. It translates to CATISGAEQYF.